Listed here are 2 T cell receptor beta chains from one sample, sequenced in a study of T cell clones after liver transplantation. Method: immunoSEQ multiplex PCR; TCRdb's copy keeps in-frame clones and lacks some. The table shows over 60,000 clones, with 75% to 85% occurring only once. This specimen was CD4+ T cells from blood, taken before liver transplant. The receptor source for this set is a human donor who received a liver transplant.

J is TRBJ2-7 and V is TRBV27, with 11 bases that match TRBD2. CDR1 and CDR2 from the germline V gene are MNHEY and SMNVEV (reference sequence). The CDR3 is made up of 19 amino acids. Trimming removed 5 bases from V and 4 bases from J; junction bases left unmatched: 19. Written as DNA, the CDR3 is TGTGCCAGCAGTCCCACCGAGGGGGGTAGCGGGAGGGCCACATACGAGCAGTACTTC. It encodes CASSPTEGGSGRATYEQYF.

V is TRBV16 and J is TRBJ2-3; 7 bases are shared with TRBD1. The trim removed 0 bases at V and 3 bases at J, leaving 3 bases unmatched. The CDR3 is 15 amino acids. Germline assignment: CDR1 KGHSY and CDR2 FQNENV. The CDR3 sequence is CASSQSRGPTDTQYF. As DNA, the CDR3 is TGTGCCAGCAGCCAATCGAGGGGGCCAACAGATACGCAGTATTTT.